The 23 T cell receptor beta chains in this list originate from one sample, sequenced in a study of blood T cells in healthy people across ages. Sample-barcoded 5' priming and a J-beta primer mix drove a second PCR of 7 to 11 cycles. TCRdb reanalysed the 5' RACE reads using MiXCR and keeps one entry per CDR3 protein. The sample carries 800,000 to 1,300,000 distinct CDR3 sequences, roughly 24% recorded once. The same specimen was also included in a second study, on T cells of mothers and their children.

The sample comprised blood. The receptors originated from a girl aged 2-10 years in good health.

This sequence joins TRBV25-1 and TRBJ1-2; no firm D call. V lost 0 bases and J 3 bases, leaving 8 bases between the germline ends. Germline-derived CDR1 and CDR2 are MGHDK and SYGVNS. This CDR3 comprises 14 residues. The DNA for the CDR3 is TGTGCCAGCAGTGAATATGAGTCCTACTATGGCTACACCTTC. Its protein product is CASSEYESYYGYTF.

This clonotype has a handful of counts. V usage is TRBV11-2 and J usage is TRBJ2-3, with D possibly TRBD2 on 8 matching bases. This CDR3 is 19 amino acids long. The germline gives CDR1 SGHAT, CDR2 FQNNGV. The ends were cut back, 4 bases at V and 0 bases at J, with 23 bases in the middle. The CDR3, as DNA: TGTGCCAGCAGCTATGACAGGGATCGGGGGGGTTTTAGCACAGATACGCAGTATTTT. Its translation: CASSYDRDRGGFSTDTQYF.

This clonotype was seen more than once but under ten times. The chain employs TRBV3-1 and TRBJ2-2; no clear D. Looked up from germline, CDR1 is LGHDT and CDR2 is YNNKEL (reference sequence). V lost 6 bases and J lost 3, with 11 bases in between. The CDR3 runs to 14 residues. For the CDR3, the DNA is TGTGCCAGCAGACTACTTGTATACACCGGGGAGCTGTTTTTT. Protein sequence: CASRLLVYTGELFF. Based on the CDR3 plus reference TRBV3-1 and TRBJ2-2, the full variable domain is DTAVSQTPKYLVTQMGNDKSIKCEQNLGHDTMYWYKQDSKKFLKIMFSYNNKELIINETVPNRFSPKSPDKAHLNLHINSLELGDSAVYFCASRLLVYTGELFFGEGSRLTVL.

The chain recombines TRBV2 with TRBJ2-5; D uncertain. Trimming took off 8 bases at V and 5 bases at J, with 18 bases between the two ends. Per germline, CDR1 SNHLY and CDR2 FYNNEI. CDR3 size: 14 residues. CDR3 coding DNA: TGTGCCAGCGCATCTCCGGGTTCGTCGGAGACCCAGTACTTC. It is translated as CASASPGSSETQYF.

V gene TRBV18 combines with J gene TRBJ2-1, with D possibly being TRBD1 (6 bases). This CDR3 is built from 15 residues. Germline V gene lookup returns CDR1 KGHSH and CDR2 LQKENI. Trimming shortened V by 6 bases and J by 6 bases, and 18 bases separated the two germline ends. CDR3 in amino acids: CASSLYLGASNEQFF. In DNA, the CDR3 is TGTGCCAGCTCTCTTTATCTGGGGGCCTCCAATGAGCAGTTCTTC. Looking up the rest from reference TRBV18 and TRBJ2-1 gives the full variable domain: NAGVMQNPRHLVRRRGQEARLRCSPMKGHSHVYWYRQLPEEGLKFMVYLQKENIIDESGMPKERFSAEFPKEGPSILRIQQVVRGDSAAYFCASSLYLGASNEQFFGPGTRLTVL.

The gene calls are TRBV5-1 and TRBJ2-5; D perhaps matches TRBD2 (7 bases). The CDR3 length is 13 residues. Germline CDR1 and CDR2: SGHRS and YFSETQ. Trimming left V 5 bases short and J 5 bases short, with 13 bases between. This CDR3 is CASRRGREETQYF. The CDR3 region has the DNA TGCGCCAGCAGGCGGGGGCGCGAGGAGACCCAGTACTTC.

This clonotype was seen at least ten times. This chain links TRBV5-1 with TRBJ2-5; weak D call: TRBD2 (6 bases). V was clipped by 1 base and J by 1 base, with 11 bases between them. There are 15 residues in the CDR3. Germline-derived CDR1 and CDR2 are SGHRS and YFSETQ. The CDR3 region is CASSLSGEVQETQYF. As DNA, the CDR3 is TGCGCCAGCAGCTTGTCGGGAGAAGTCCAAGAGACCCAGTACTTC.

A few counts support this clonotype. The genes are TRBV27 and TRBJ1-2; D unclear. This CDR3 has 14 residues. Between the trimmed V and J ends, which lost 2 bases and 0 bases, there was a span of 7 bases. CDR1 is MNHEY, CDR2 SMNVEV, per germline (reference sequence). The CDR3 here is CASSLVGPNYGYTF. The CDR3 bases are TGTGCCAGCAGTTTAGTCGGGCCTAACTATGGCTACACCTTC.

This clonotype has more than one count but fewer than ten. The chain is built from TRBV7-2 and TRBJ2-5, with a tentative D call TRBD2 (6 bases). The CDR3 covers 13 residues. Trimming took 8 bases from V and 5 from J, leaving 15 bases between them. The germline V gene has CDR1 SGHTA and CDR2 FQGNSA. The CDR3 region has the DNA TGTGCCAGCCAACGGAGGGTGGGGGAGACCCAGTACTTC. Translating it yields CASQRRVGETQYF.

The rearrangement links TRBV6-1 to TRBJ2-7; 8 bases fit TRBD2. TRBJ2-1 explains the end of the DNA better; the J call may be wrong. The V gene's germline CDR1 is MNHNS and CDR2 SASEGT. CDR3 length: 16 residues. CDR3 sequence (DNA): TGTGCCAGCATCCCTCCGGGACTAGTACCCTACAATGAGCAGTTCTTC. Its protein product is CASIPPGLVPYNEQFF.

This clonotype was seen a handful of times. The rearrangement uses TRBV29-1 and TRBJ2-7, with D possibly being TRBD1 (6 bases). CDR1 is SQVTM and CDR2 is ANQGSEA in the germline V gene. V gave up 3 bases and J gave up 2 bases, with 11 bases separating them. The CDR3 is made up of 13 amino acids. CDR3 protein: CSVEAGATYEQYF. The CDR3 nucleotides read TGCAGCGTTGAGGCAGGGGCAACCTACGAGCAGTACTTC.

This clonotype appeared a few times. This chain joins TRBV13 and TRBJ1-1; tentatively, D is TRBD1 (6 bases). Trimming removed 2 bases at V and 1 base at J, with 17 bases between. The germline gives CDR1 PRHDT, CDR2 FYEKMQ (reference sequence). CDR3 size: 17 residues. The CDR3 loop reads CASSLPYRTAKNTEAFF. The CDR3 region has the DNA TGTGCCAGCAGCTTACCTTATAGGACAGCAAAGAACACTGAAGCTTTCTTT. The full variable domain, its missing parts supplied by reference TRBV13 and TRBJ1-1, is AAGVIQSPRHLIKEKRETATLKCYPIPRHDTVYWYQQGPGQDPQFLISFYEKMQSDKGSIPDRFSAQQFSDYHSELNMSSLELGDSALYFCASSLPYRTAKNTEAFFGQGTRLTVV.

This clonotype was seen a few times. The chain links TRBV5-1 to TRBJ2-3; the match to TRBD1 covers 7 bases. After removal of 3 bases from V and 2 bases from J, the junction contained 9 bases not matched to a gene. Germline V gene sequence: CDR1 SGHRS, CDR2 YFSETQ. The CDR3 length is 16 residues. CDR3 DNA: TGCGCCAGCAGCTCGGGGACAGCCCAAACCACAGATACGCAGTATTTT. Amino acids: CASSSGTAQTTDTQYF.

V gene TRBV29-1 combines with J gene TRBJ1-2; TRBD1 matches at 7 bases. CDR3 length equals 14 residues. Germline V gene data show CDR1 as SQVTM and CDR2 as ANQGSEA. J was trimmed by 1 base and V by 4 bases; bases with no gene match: 6. The CDR3 loop is CSVGTPGGNYGYTF. In nucleotides, the CDR3 is TGCAGCGTTGGTACGCCAGGGGGTAACTATGGCTACACCTTC.

The chain joins TRBV28 to TRBJ2-3; D remains ambiguous. The CDR3 sequence is 13 residues long. Germline CDR1 and CDR2: MDHEN and SYDVKM. V shed 8 bases and J shed 0 bases, with 9 bases lying between them. The CDR3 protein is CASVSTSTDTQYF. Written as DNA, the CDR3 is TGTGCCAGCGTTAGCACTAGCACAGATACGCAGTATTTT.

This clonotype showed up just a few times. This sequence joins TRBV10-3 and TRBJ2-3; no clear D. There are 14 residues in the CDR3. Trimming pared 0 bases from V and 4 bases from J, leaving 8 bases between. The germline gives CDR1 ENHRY, CDR2 SYGVKD. This chain's CDR3 is CAISESPPPDTQYF. Here the CDR3 DNA reads TGTGCCATCAGTGAGTCTCCTCCACCAGATACGCAGTATTTT.

This chain joins TRBV28 and TRBJ2-1; D is possibly TRBD2 (5 bases). This CDR3 has 15 amino acids. Trimming removed 2 bases at V and 4 bases at J, with 12 bases between. Per germline, CDR1 MDHEN and CDR2 SYDVKM. This CDR3 is CASSLGHGVYNEQFF. In nucleotides, the CDR3 is TGTGCCAGCAGTTTAGGTCACGGGGTTTACAATGAGCAGTTCTTC.

As concerns this clonotype: A junction boundary mismatches the germline segment, possibly from a read error. The rearrangement links TRBV12-3 or TRBV12-4 to TRBJ2-1; possibly TRBD2 for D (5 bases). The CDR3 length is 15 residues. CDR3 loop: CASSLRGKSYNELFF. The DNA for the CDR3 is TGTGCCAGCAGTTTAAGAGGGAAATCCTACAATGAGCTGTTCTTC.

This clonotype showed up just a few times. The chain recombines TRBV2 with TRBJ2-5; D unresolved. The ends were cut back, 0 bases at V and 6 bases at J, with 5 bases in the middle. The CDR3 loop spans 12 amino acids. Per the germline V gene, CDR1 is SNHLY and CDR2 is FYNNEI. The CDR3 region is CASSEALKTQYF. The CDR3 DNA is TGTGCCAGCAGTGAAGCTCTAAAGACCCAGTACTTC.

This clonotype appeared a few times. This chain connects TRBV7-2 to TRBJ2-3; TRBD1 is a possible D gene (5 bases). The CDR3 consists of 14 residues. V was cut by 4 bases and J by 4 bases, with 12 bases left in between. Germline CDR1 is SGHTA and CDR2 is FQGNSA. CDR3 region: CASSSIQVPDTQYF. In nucleotides, the CDR3 is TGTGCCAGCAGCTCAATACAGGTCCCAGATACGCAGTATTTT.

Only a few counts were recorded for this clonotype. The gene calls are TRBV20-1 and TRBJ1-4, with D possibly TRBD1 on 5 matching bases. The CDR3 has 13 amino acids. V lost 0 bases and J 10 bases, leaving 12 bases between the germline ends. Germline CDR1 reads DFQATT; CDR2 reads SNEGSKA (reference sequence). CDR3 in amino acids: CSARDGTAAKLFF. CDR3 sequence (DNA): TGCAGTGCTAGAGATGGGACGGCGGCAAAACTGTTTTTT.

This clonotype was seen more than once but under ten times. The chain has TRBV3-1 and TRBJ1-6, with D unresolved. Trimming shortened V by 4 bases and J by 10 bases, and 14 bases separated the two germline ends. This CDR3 is built from 14 residues. In germline, CDR1 is LGHDT, CDR2 YNNKEL (reference sequence). This chain's CDR3 is CASSPIPLRSPLHF. CDR3 in DNA: TGTGCCAGCAGCCCAATCCCTCTACGCTCACCCCTCCACTTT.

This clonotype was counted at least ten times. The chain is built from TRBV7-6 and TRBJ2-3, with TRBD1 matching 8 bases. This CDR3 has 15 amino acids. The V gene end was trimmed by 1 base and the J gene end by 4 bases; junction bases not matched to a gene: 4. CDR1 is SGHVS, CDR2 FNYEAQ, per germline. In DNA, the CDR3 is TGTGCCAGCAGCTTAGAGGGACAGGAGGCAGATACGCAGTATTTT. Its protein is CASSLEGQEADTQYF.